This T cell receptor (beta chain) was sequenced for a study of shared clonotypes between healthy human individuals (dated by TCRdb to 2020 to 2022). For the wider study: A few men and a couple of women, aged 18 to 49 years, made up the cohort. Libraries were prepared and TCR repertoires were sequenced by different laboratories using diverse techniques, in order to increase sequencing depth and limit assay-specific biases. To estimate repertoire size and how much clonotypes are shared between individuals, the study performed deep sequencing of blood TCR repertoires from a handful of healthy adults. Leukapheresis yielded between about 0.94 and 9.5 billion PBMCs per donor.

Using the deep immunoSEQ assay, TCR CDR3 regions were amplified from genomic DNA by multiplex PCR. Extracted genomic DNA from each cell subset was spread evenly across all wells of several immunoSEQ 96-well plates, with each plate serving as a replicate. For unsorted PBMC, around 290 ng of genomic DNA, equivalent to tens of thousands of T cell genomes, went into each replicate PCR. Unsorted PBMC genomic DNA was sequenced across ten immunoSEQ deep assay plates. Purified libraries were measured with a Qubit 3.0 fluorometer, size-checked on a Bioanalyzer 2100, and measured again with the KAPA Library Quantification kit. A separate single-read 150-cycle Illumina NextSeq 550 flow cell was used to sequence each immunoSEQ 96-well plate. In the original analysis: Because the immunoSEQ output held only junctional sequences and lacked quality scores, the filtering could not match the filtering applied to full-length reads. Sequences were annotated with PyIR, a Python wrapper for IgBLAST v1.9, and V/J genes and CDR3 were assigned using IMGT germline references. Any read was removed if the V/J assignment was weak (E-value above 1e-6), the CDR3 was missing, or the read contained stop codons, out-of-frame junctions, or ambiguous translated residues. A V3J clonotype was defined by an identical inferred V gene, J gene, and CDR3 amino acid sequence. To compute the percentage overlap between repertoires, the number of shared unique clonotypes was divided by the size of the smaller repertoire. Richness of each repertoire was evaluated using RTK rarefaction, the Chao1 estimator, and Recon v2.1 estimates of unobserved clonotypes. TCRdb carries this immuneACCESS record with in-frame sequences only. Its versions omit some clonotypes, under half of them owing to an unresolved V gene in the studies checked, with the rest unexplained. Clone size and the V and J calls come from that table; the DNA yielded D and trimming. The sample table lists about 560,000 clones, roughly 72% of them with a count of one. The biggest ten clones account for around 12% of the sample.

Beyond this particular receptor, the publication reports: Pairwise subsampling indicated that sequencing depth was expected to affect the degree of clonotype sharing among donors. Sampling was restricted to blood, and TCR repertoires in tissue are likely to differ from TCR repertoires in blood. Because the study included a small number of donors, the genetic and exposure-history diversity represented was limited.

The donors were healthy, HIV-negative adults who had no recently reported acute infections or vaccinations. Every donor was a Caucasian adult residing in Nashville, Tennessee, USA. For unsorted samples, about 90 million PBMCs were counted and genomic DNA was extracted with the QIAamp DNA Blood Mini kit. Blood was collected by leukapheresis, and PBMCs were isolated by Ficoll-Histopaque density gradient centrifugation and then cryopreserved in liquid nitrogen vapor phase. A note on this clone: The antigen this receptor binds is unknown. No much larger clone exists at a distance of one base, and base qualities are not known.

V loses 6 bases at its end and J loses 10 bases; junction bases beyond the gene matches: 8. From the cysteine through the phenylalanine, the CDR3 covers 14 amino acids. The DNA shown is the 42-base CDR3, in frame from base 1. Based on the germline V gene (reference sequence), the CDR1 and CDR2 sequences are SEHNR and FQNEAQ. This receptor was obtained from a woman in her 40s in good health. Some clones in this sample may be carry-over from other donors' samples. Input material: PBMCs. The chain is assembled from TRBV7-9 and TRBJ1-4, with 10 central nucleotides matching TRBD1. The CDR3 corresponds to CASSAGQGIGKLFF. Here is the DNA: TGTGCCAGCAGTGCGGGACAGGGGATTGGAAAACTGTTTTTT.